This T cell receptor beta chain was found in a study of pediatric ulcerative colitis. The V and J ends lost 3 bases and 0 bases respectively, with 8 bases between them. Per germline, CDR1 SQVTM and CDR2 ANQGSEA. The CDR3 sequence is 13 residues long. Produced via immunoSEQ multiplex PCR; TCRdb's table is partial and in-frame only. The table includes about 64,000 clones, over 70% detected once. The sequence came from a boy aged 5-17 years with moderate ulcerative colitis. Sequencing used blood. The rearrangement uses TRBV29-1 and TRBJ1-2; no firm D call. DNA for the CDR3: TGCAGCGTTGACCCGGGCCCTAACTATGGCTACACCTTC. This sequence encodes CSVDPGPNYGYTF.